Shown below are 24 T cell receptor beta chains from a single sample sequenced in a study of T cell responses to AZD1222 COVID-19 vaccine. Produced via immunoSEQ multiplex PCR; TCRdb's table is partial and in-frame only. The sample consists of more than 100,000 clones, about nine tenths of them appearing once. The specimen was peripheral blood, collected 28 days after the second AZD1222 dose. The receptors here all came from an adult who received the AZD1222 COVID-19 vaccine.

The genes are TRBV29-1 and TRBJ2-5; no clear D gene. From germline, CDR1 is SQVTM and CDR2 ANQGSEA. V dropped 4 bases and J dropped 5 bases, with 14 bases sitting between them. This CDR3 comprises 13 residues. As DNA, the CDR3 is TGCAGCGTTGGCAACGTTTATTCGGAGACCCAGTACTTC. This sequence encodes CSVGNVYSETQYF.

The gene calls are TRBV5-1 and TRBJ2-3; TRBD2 agrees at 10 bases. The CDR3 covers 15 residues. CDR1 is SGHRS, CDR2 YFSETQ, per germline. Germline trimming cut 2 bases from V and 6 bases from J; bases unmatched to any gene: 6. The CDR3 DNA is TGCGCCAGCAGCTTCCAGCGGGGGGGCGGGGATACGCAGTATTTT. Protein: CASSFQRGGGDTQYF.

Only one count was recorded for this clone. This chain connects TRBV11-2 to TRBJ2-3; 7 bases align to TRBD1. CDR1 and CDR2 from the germline V gene are SGHAT and FQNNGV. The V and J ends lost 5 bases and 2 bases, in that order; junction bases with no gene match: 7. This CDR3 has 15 amino acids. CDR3 DNA sequence: TGTGCCAGCAGCCTGGGACAGTTACCCACAGATACGCAGTATTTT. Its protein is CASSLGQLPTDTQYF.

The J gene is TRBJ1-5, the V gene TRBV6-5; no clear D. Trimming took 0 bases from V and 4 from J, leaving 13 bases between them. Germline V lookup: CDR1 MNHEY, CDR2 SVGAGI. The CDR3 is 16 residues long. CDR3 in amino acids: CASSYSSGRSNQPQHF. The DNA for the CDR3 is TGTGCCAGCAGTTACTCGAGTGGCCGATCTAATCAGCCCCAGCATTTT.

A single count supports this clone. The CDR3 loop is CASRNSGGSPYEQYF. CDR3 coding DNA: TGTGCCAGCAGGAACTCTGGCGGGTCTCCCTACGAGCAGTACTTC. J is TRBJ2-7 and V is TRBV28; TRBD2 is a possible D gene (5 bases). The CDR3 covers 15 residues. Germline V gene sequence: CDR1 MDHEN, CDR2 SYDVKM. With 6 bases removed from V and 2 bases from J, the gap between germline ends came to 17 bases.

The V call is TRBV24-1, the J call TRBJ2-3; D remains unclear. The germline gives CDR1 KGHDR, CDR2 SFDVKD. V lost 8 bases and J 1 base, leaving 12 bases between the germline ends. This CDR3 has 14 residues. The CDR3: CATNGPGGTDTQYF. CDR3 bases: TGTGCCACCAACGGACCAGGCGGCACAGATACGCAGTATTTT.

The CDR3 sequence: CASSPLATPAGELFF. CDR3 nucleotides: TGTGCCAGCAGCCCTCTAGCGACGCCCGCCGGGGAGCTGTTTTTT. The genes are TRBV9 and TRBJ2-2; a weak D match, TRBD2 (6 bases). The V end was cut by 4 bases, the J end by 6 bases, with 16 bases between. CDR1 SGDLS and CDR2 YYNGEE come from the germline V gene. CDR3 length: 15 amino acids. The entire variable domain, with the rest obtained from reference TRBV9 and TRBJ2-2, is as follows: DSGVTQTPKHLITATGQRVTLRCSPRSGDLSVYWYQQSLDQGLQFLIQYYNGEERAKGNILERFSAQQFPDLHSELNLSSLELGDSALYFCASSPLATPAGELFFGEGSRLTVL.

The V gene is TRBV7-3, the J gene TRBJ1-1, with TRBD1 as a possible D gene (5 bases). The CDR3 is made up of 14 amino acids. The germline CDR1 and CDR2 sequences are SGHTA and FQGTGA. The V end lost 2 bases, the J end lost 1 base, and 8 bases lay between the germline ends. In nucleotides, the CDR3 is TGTGCCAGCAGCTTATCAGGGCCGAACACTGAAGCTTTCTTT. Encoded protein: CASSLSGPNTEAFF.

Only one count was recorded for this clone. This chain uses TRBV5-1 with TRBJ2-1, with TRBD2 matching over 16 bases. The CDR3 has 18 amino acids. Germline assignment: CDR1 SGHRS and CDR2 YFSETQ. Trimming removed 4 bases from V and 7 bases from J; junction bases left unmatched: 11. The CDR3 spells CASSVPGLAGGPGNEQFF. CDR3 DNA sequence: TGCGCCAGCAGCGTGCCGGGACTAGCGGGGGGGCCAGGAAATGAGCAGTTCTTC.

This sequence joins TRBV10-3 and TRBJ2-2; no reliable D call. Trimming took off 0 bases at V and 5 bases at J, with 10 bases between the two ends. Per germline, CDR1 ENHRY and CDR2 SYGVKD. This CDR3 contains 15 residues. The CDR3 loop is CAISESPAPTGELFF. The CDR3 bases are TGTGCCATCAGTGAGTCCCCAGCGCCTACCGGGGAGCTGTTTTTT.

The V gene is TRBV6-6, the J gene TRBJ2-5, with D hard to call. Between the trimmed V and J ends, which lost 2 bases and 5 bases, there was a span of 9 bases. Germline V CDR1 and CDR2: MNHNY, SVGAGI (reference sequence). The CDR3 loop spans 13 amino acids. CDR3 sequence reads: CASSYRQGETQYF. The DNA of the CDR3 is TGTGCCAGCAGTTACCGCCAAGGGGAGACCCAGTACTTC.

This chain uses TRBV5-1 with TRBJ2-1; 8 bases are shared with TRBD2. The CDR3 totals 16 residues. V lost 3 bases and J lost 2; bases outside the gene matches: 7. The germline V gene encodes CDR1 SGHRS and CDR2 YFSETQ. CDR3 region: CASSSQARGAYNEQFF. The CDR3, as DNA: TGCGCCAGCAGCTCCCAAGCGCGGGGGGCCTACAATGAGCAGTTCTTC.

The chain links TRBV9 to TRBJ1-2, with D hard to call. Germline V gives CDR1 SGDLS, CDR2 YYNGEE. The CDR3 covers 13 residues. V lost 3 bases and J lost 5, with 11 bases in between. The CDR3 region has the DNA TGTGCCAGCAGCGCGGGCCTGAAATATGGCTACACCTTC. Translation: CASSAGLKYGYTF.

The gene calls are TRBV11-3 and TRBJ2-7; D not certain. This CDR3 is 14 amino acids long. With 5 bases removed from V and 2 bases from J, the gap between germline ends came to 13 bases. Germline assignment: CDR1 SGHNT and CDR2 YENEEA. The CDR3 spells CASSPRMKPYEQYF. In DNA, the CDR3 is TGTGCCAGCAGCCCCCGGATGAAGCCCTACGAGCAGTACTTC.

The J gene is TRBJ1-4, the V gene TRBV5-1, with a tentative D call TRBD1 (6 bases). The V and J ends lost 5 bases and 4 bases respectively, with 12 bases between them. This CDR3 has 14 amino acids. From germline, CDR1 is SGHRS and CDR2 YFSETQ. Here the CDR3 reads CASRTDSHNEKLFF. The CDR3 nucleotides are TGCGCCAGCAGGACGGACAGCCATAATGAAAAACTGTTTTTT.

The chain employs TRBV5-1 and TRBJ2-7, with 11 positions matching TRBD2. Trimming cost V 4 bases and J 1 base; bases outside gene matches: 10. The CDR3 runs to 17 residues. Per the germline V gene, CDR1 is SGHRS and CDR2 is YFSETQ. This chain's CDR3 is CASSIHLTSGGSYEQYF. In DNA form, the CDR3 reads TGCGCCAGCAGCATTCATCTTACTAGCGGGGGTTCCTACGAGCAGTACTTC.

This chain connects TRBV5-1 to TRBJ1-2, with 11 bases matching TRBD1. This CDR3 contains 17 residues. Germline-derived CDR1 and CDR2 are SGHRS and YFSETQ. V lost 0 bases to trimming and J lost 5 bases; unmatched junction nucleotides: 9. CDR3 sequence: CASSLAPGQGAGYGYTF. The CDR3 DNA sequence: TGCGCCAGCAGCTTGGCCCCCGGACAGGGGGCGGGGTATGGCTACACCTTC.

The chain combines TRBV18 with TRBJ1-5; D not resolved. Germline CDR1 is KGHSH and CDR2 is LQKENI. This CDR3 is 14 amino acids long. Deletions cut 4 bases from V and 0 bases from J, with 7 bases between. In DNA form, the CDR3 reads TGTGCCAGCTCACAACAGAATAGCAATCAGCCCCAGCATTTT. Its protein is CASSQQNSNQPQHF.

This sequence joins TRBV19 and TRBJ1-2, with 11 bases matching TRBD1. V dropped 3 bases and J dropped 8; count of bases not matched to a gene: 11. Germline V gene data show CDR1 as LNHDA and CDR2 as SQIVND (reference sequence). The CDR3 covers 16 residues. The CDR3 DNA sequence: TGTGCCAGTAGTATCCCCCGGGACAGGGGGACAAAAGGCTACACCTTC. Protein: CASSIPRDRGTKGYTF. Full variable domain (remainder filled in from reference TRBV19 and TRBJ1-2): DGGITQSPKYLFRKEGQNVTLSCEQNLNHDAMYWYRQDPGQGLRLIYYSQIVNDFQKGDIAEGYSVSREKKESFPLTVTSAQKNPTAFYLCASSIPRDRGTKGYTFGSGTRLTVV.

The chain links TRBV2 to TRBJ2-5; 7 bases match TRBD1. Looked up from germline, CDR1 is SNHLY and CDR2 is FYNNEI. The CDR3 extends over 13 amino acids. V lost 4 bases and J lost 5; bases outside the gene matches: 4. The CDR3 DNA follows: TGTGCCAGCAGTGTCCAACAGGGGGAGACCCAGTACTTC. As protein: CASSVQQGETQYF.

Details on this clone: This CDR3 is also generated by other DNA sequences in the sample. The chain joins TRBV28 to TRBJ1-6, with 9 bases that match TRBD1. The CDR3 loop spans 14 amino acids. CDR1 MDHEN and CDR2 SYDVKM come from the germline V gene. J gave up 7 bases and V 3 bases, and 1 base lay outside the gene matches. CDR3 residues: CASSLGTGNSPLHF. CDR3 sequence (DNA): TGTGCCAGCAGTTTGGGGACAGGGAATTCACCCCTCCACTTT.

This clone was detected only a few times. The chain combines TRBV15 with TRBJ1-3; 7 nucleotides match TRBD1. Germline trimming cut 2 bases from V and 0 bases from J; bases unmatched to any gene: 7. Germline V gene data show CDR1 as LNHNV and CDR2 as YYDKDF (reference sequence). The CDR3 is made up of 17 amino acids. This CDR3 is CATSRQGQPRSGNTIYF. The CDR3 nucleotides read TGTGCCACCAGCAGACAGGGACAGCCGCGCTCTGGAAACACCATATATTTT.

This clone was recorded only once. The V and J genes are TRBV29-1 and TRBJ1-1; 9 bases fit TRBD1. The CDR3 has 14 residues. The junction had 10 bases not matched to a gene; V was cut back by 7 bases and J by 4 bases. From germline, CDR1 is SQVTM and CDR2 ANQGSEA. DNA of the CDR3: TGCAGCGCTGGTGGGGGGGGACAGGGCACTGAAGCTTTCTTT. It translates to CSAGGGGQGTEAFF.

The rearrangement links TRBV19 to TRBJ2-4; 11 nucleotides line up with TRBD1. The V gene's germline CDR1 is LNHDA and CDR2 SQIVND (reference sequence). V lost 4 bases, J lost 7 bases, and 3 bases stayed unmatched. The CDR3 covers 14 residues. CDR3 nucleotide sequence: TGTGCCAGTAGTAGAGGGACAGGGGGGAACATTCAGTACTTC. It encodes CASSRGTGGNIQYF.